This entry lists 23 T cell receptor beta chains sequenced from one sample in a study of cytomegalovirus exposure and HLA in healthy donors. This PCR relied on a set of 60 Vbeta primers and 13 Jbeta primers. Profiled with immunoSEQ multiplex PCR; TCRdb holds only in-frame clones, not every one. The repertoire has 130,000 to 150,000 clones, more than 70% of them found once; the top ten carry roughly 1.8%. The material sequenced was PBMCs. Source of these receptors: a woman in her thirties or forties in good health and CMV-seronegative.

The chain recombines TRBV29-1 with TRBJ1-5; D is perhaps TRBD1 (6 bases). Looked up from germline, CDR1 is SQVTM and CDR2 is ANQGSEA. The CDR3 has 15 amino acids. Trimming left V 3 bases short and J 4 bases short, with 16 bases between. The CDR3 DNA sequence: TGCAGCGTTGATAGGGTGGGGGCTGGGAATCAGCCCCAGCATTTT. Encoded protein: CSVDRVGAGNQPQHF.

DNA for the CDR3: TGCGCCAGCAGCAATCAGGAATACAATGAGCAGTTCTTC. Translation gives CASSNQEYNEQFF. This rearrangement joins TRBV5-1 to TRBJ2-1; D gene unclear. Looked up from germline, CDR1 is SGHRS and CDR2 is YFSETQ. V dropped 4 bases and J dropped 4 bases, with 9 bases sitting between them. CDR3 length: 13 residues.

This clone was seen only a few times. The chain combines TRBV4-1 with TRBJ2-7; a weak D match, TRBD2 (6 bases). Germline V gene sequence: CDR1 MGHRA, CDR2 YSYEKL. Trimming stripped 2 bases from V and 2 bases from J, with 13 bases between. The CDR3 spans 15 residues. The CDR3 here is CASSQPGTGAYEQYF. The CDR3 DNA is TGCGCCAGCAGCCAACCCGGGACTGGGGCCTACGAGCAGTACTTC.

J is TRBJ2-7 and V is TRBV6-7; TRBD2 matches 7 bases. TRBV6-7 is annotated as an ORF whose role is uncertain. The length of the CDR3 is 15 residues. After removal of 2 bases from V and 3 bases from J, the junction contained 7 bases not matched to a gene. Here the CDR3 DNA reads TGTGCCAGCAGTTACCCGGGGGGTCCCTTCTACGAGCAGTACTTC. It is translated as CASSYPGGPFYEQYF.

This chain uses TRBV19 with TRBJ1-2; 7 nucleotides align to TRBD1. This CDR3 region has 14 residues. The J segment lost 3 bases and the V segment lost 6 bases, leaving 7 bases of the junction unmatched. Looked up from germline, CDR1 is LNHDA and CDR2 is SQIVND (reference sequence). CDR3 sequence: CASRPGTADYGYTF. The CDR3 region has the DNA TGTGCCAGTAGACCCGGGACAGCAGACTATGGCTACACCTTC.

This clone was counted once. The chain is built from TRBV5-1 and TRBJ2-4; TRBD1 aligns across 9 bases. CDR3 size: 19 residues. The V and J ends lost 1 base and 0 bases, in that order; junction bases with no gene match: 11. Germline V gene data show CDR1 as SGHRS and CDR2 as YFSETQ. The CDR3 DNA reads TGCGCCAGCAGCTTGTACGGGACAGGGACCCTAATAGCCAAAAACATTCAGTACTTC. It codes for CASSLYGTGTLIAKNIQYF.

The chain employs TRBV14 and TRBJ2-1; D possibly corresponds to TRBD1 (5 bases). This CDR3 has 15 amino acids. Germline CDR1 SGHDN, CDR2 FVKESK. V lost 3 bases and J lost 6, with 15 bases in between. The CDR3 DNA reads as TGTGCCAGCAGCCAGCTGGGGCTCTTACGCAATGAGCAGTTCTTC. It yields the protein CASSQLGLLRNEQFF.

This sequence joins TRBV2 and TRBJ1-5; no definite D call. This CDR3 contains 16 residues. V was pared by 4 bases and J by 5 bases, with 18 bases between. CDR1 and CDR2 from the germline V gene are SNHLY and FYNNEI. CDR3 sequence (DNA): TGTGCCAGCAGTGGGAGGACGCGGGGTGGTTATCAGCCCCAGCATTTT. This translates into CASSGRTRGGYQPQHF.

The rearrangement links TRBV5-6 to TRBJ2-2, with D perhaps matching TRBD2 (6 bases). V lost 4 bases and J lost 1, with 17 bases in between. Per germline, CDR1 SGHDT and CDR2 YYEEEE. There are 17 residues in the CDR3. CDR3 coding DNA: TGTGCCAGCAGCCCGATCGGGGCGGGAAAGAACACCGGGGAGCTGTTTTTT. Translation gives CASSPIGAGKNTGELFF.

This CDR3 reads CASSLPLGLARETQYF. DNA of the CDR3: TGCGCCAGCAGCTTACCCCTGGGACTAGCGCGGGAGACCCAGTACTTC. V and J are TRBV5-1 and TRBJ2-5, with TRBD2 matching over 10 bases. Germline loops: CDR1 SGHRS, CDR2 YFSETQ. The CDR3 loop spans 16 amino acids. The junction had 9 bases not matched to a gene; V was cut back by 2 bases and J by 5 bases.

This clone was detected a few times. The chain employs TRBV6-1 and TRBJ1-1; 10 bases align to TRBD1. Looked up from germline, CDR1 is MNHNS and CDR2 is SASEGT. This CDR3 is built from 15 residues. With 8 bases clipped from V and 4 bases from J, the junction kept 10 bases outside the gene matches. This chain's CDR3 is CASGDRGAEGTEAFF. In nucleotides, the CDR3 is TGTGCCAGCGGGGACAGGGGAGCAGAGGGCACTGAAGCTTTCTTT.

The chain links TRBV6-6 to TRBJ2-1; no reliable D call. Germline CDR1 reads MNHNY; CDR2 reads SVGAGI (reference sequence). This CDR3 is built from 14 residues. With 0 bases removed from V and 4 bases from J, the gap between germline ends came to 7 bases. The CDR3 sequence: CASSYSAVYNEQFF. Written as DNA, the CDR3 is TGTGCCAGCAGTTACTCGGCAGTATACAATGAGCAGTTCTTC.

V usage is TRBV6-1 and J usage is TRBJ2-7, with TRBD2 identical over 7 bases. Germline CDR1 reads MNHNS; CDR2 reads SASEGT. CDR3 size: 15 residues. The junction had 8 bases not matched to a gene; V was cut back by 3 bases and J by 3 bases. The CDR3 reads CASSDGRTLNYEQYF. The CDR3 DNA reads as TGTGCCAGCAGTGACGGGAGGACACTTAACTACGAGCAGTACTTC.

The genes are TRBV5-1 and TRBJ1-4, with D possibly being TRBD1 (6 bases). This CDR3 contains 15 residues. CDR1 and CDR2 from the germline V gene are SGHRS and YFSETQ. Trimming pared 0 bases from V and 10 bases from J, leaving 16 bases between. The CDR3 nucleotides are TGCGCCAGCAGCTTGGGACAGGCCTTTGGGGGAAAACTGTTTTTT. Protein product: CASSLGQAFGGKLFF.

This clone has only a few counts. This chain uses TRBV4-1 with TRBJ2-6, with a possible D match to TRBD1 (6 bases). This CDR3 is 19 amino acids long. V dropped 4 bases and J dropped 2 bases, with 21 bases sitting between them. Germline V gene data show CDR1 as MGHRA and CDR2 as YSYEKL. The CDR3: CASSRLKSRGNTGANVLTF. The CDR3 region has the DNA TGCGCCAGCAGCCGCCTTAAGAGTAGGGGGAATACTGGGGCCAACGTCCTGACTTTC.

Concerning this clone: At one of its ends the junction is not consistent with the germline gene, which may arise from a read error. This chain connects TRBV7-9 to TRBJ2-7, with 10 bases matching TRBD1. The CDR3 length is 16 residues. Germline V lookup: CDR1 SEHNR, CDR2 FQNEAQ (reference sequence). This chain's CDR3 is CSSSSPGDRGSYEQYF. The DNA for the CDR3 is TGTTCCAGCAGCTCTCCCGGGGACAGGGGTTCCTACGAGCAGTACTTC. Filled out from reference TRBV7-9 and TRBJ2-7, the complete variable domain reads DTGVSQNPRHKITKRGQNVTFRCDPISEHNRLYWYRQTLGQGPEFLTYFQNEAQLEKSRLLSDRFSAERPKGSFSTLEIQRTEQGDSAMYLCSSSSPGDRGSYEQYFGPGTRLTVT.

The chain has TRBV7-4 and TRBJ2-1; tentative D call: TRBD1 (5 bases). V lost 2 bases, J lost 4 bases, and 12 bases lay in between. Looked up from germline, CDR1 is SGHVT and CDR2 is SQSDAQ. CDR3 length equals 15 residues. The CDR3 coding sequence is TGTGCCAGCAGCTTACTGACAGTCCGGTACAATGAGCAGTTCTTC. Translating gives CASSLLTVRYNEQFF.

With respect to this clone: The sample carries other DNA sequences with the same CDR3. The rearrangement uses TRBV10-1 and TRBJ1-1, with D perhaps TRBD1 (5 bases). Trimming took off 3 bases at V and 1 base at J, with 12 bases between the two ends. CDR3 length: 15 residues. Looked up from germline, CDR1 is WNHNN and CDR2 is SYGVQD (reference sequence). The CDR3 region has the DNA TGCGCCAGCAGTGACTTCTTGGGGCAGAACACTGAAGCTTTCTTT. It is translated as CASSDFLGQNTEAFF.

The rearrangement joins TRBV30 to TRBJ2-3, with TRBD2 identical over 8 bases. Germline CDR1 and CDR2: GTSNPN and SVGIG (reference sequence). This CDR3 has 14 amino acids. The junction had 12 bases not matched to a gene; V was cut back by 8 bases and J by 5 bases. This chain's CDR3 is CAVLQRERGDTQYF. The CDR3 DNA follows: TGTGCCGTGTTACAGCGGGAGCGGGGAGATACGCAGTATTTT.

This clone was counted between two and nine times. The J gene is TRBJ2-6, the V gene TRBV2; D is unclear. The germline V and J ends were trimmed by 1 base and 0 bases, with 10 bases remaining between them. The CDR3 is made up of 17 amino acids. CDR1 and CDR2 (germline): SNHLY, FYNNEI. The CDR3 is CASSEGQASSGANVLTF. CDR3 bases: TGTGCCAGCAGTGAAGGGCAGGCCAGCTCTGGGGCCAACGTCCTGACTTTC.

V usage is TRBV5-4 and J usage is TRBJ2-3; TRBD2 is a possible D gene (5 bases). The germline CDR1 and CDR2 sequences are SGHNT and YYREEE (reference sequence). Trimming removed 2 bases at V and 4 bases at J, with 11 bases between. CDR3 length: 14 amino acids. The CDR3: CASSFEAASDTQYF. In DNA form, the CDR3 reads TGTGCCAGCAGCTTTGAAGCGGCATCAGATACGCAGTATTTT.

The rearrangement links TRBV6-4 to TRBJ1-2, with 9 bases identical to TRBD1. The V and J ends lost 0 bases and 8 bases, in that order; junction bases with no gene match: 4. Per germline, CDR1 MRHNA and CDR2 SNTAGT. The CDR3 totals 14 residues. As DNA, the CDR3 is TGTGCCAGCAGTGACTCGGGACAGGGAGGAGGCTACACCTTC. Translating it yields CASSDSGQGGGYTF.

This chain uses TRBV21-1 with TRBJ2-7; no DNA check was done on the table's D call, TRBD1. TRBV21-1 constitutes a pseudogene. This CDR3 comprises 16 residues. The CDR3 DNA reads as TGTGCCAGCAGCAAAGGTAGACAGGGGATGAACTACGAGCAGTACTTC. Translated: CASSKGRQGMNYEQYF.